This T cell receptor beta chain was identified in a study of blood T cell repertoires in COVID-19. Looking at the study overall: Sites across the United States, Italy and Spain contributed samples from acute and convalescent COVID-19.

Sequencing was performed with immunoSEQ multiplex PCR; in TCRdb, only in-frame clones are kept and a portion is missing. This table has about 310,000 clones, around 87% appearing once. This CDR3 is 15 amino acids long. Germline CDR1 reads ENHRY; CDR2 reads SYGVKD. V lost 4 bases, J lost 2 bases, and 3 bases stayed unmatched. What was sequenced was peripheral blood. The J gene is TRBJ2-5, the V gene TRBV10-3; 11 bases map to TRBD2. The TCR comes from a man aged 18 to 30 with active or convalescent COVID-19. The CDR3 is CAISVSSGGQETQYF. CDR3 coding DNA: TGTGCCATCAGTGTGTCTAGCGGGGGGCAAGAGACCCAGTACTTC.